The 25 T cell receptor beta chains listed next were all sequenced from one sample in a study of T cell responses to AZD1222 COVID-19 vaccine. Assay used: immunoSEQ multiplex PCR; TCRdb lists only in-frame clones, some missing. The sample includes some 150,000 clones, about nine tenths of them seen just once. This sample comprised peripheral blood, obtained 28 days after the second dose of the MenACWY control vaccine. The receptors were sampled from an adult who received the MenACWY meningococcal vaccine as a control.

This clone was found once. This chain uses TRBV19 with TRBJ1-1; the D is unclear. Germline CDR1 LNHDA, CDR2 SQIVND (reference sequence). The CDR3 covers 11 residues. Trimming removed 4 bases from V and 3 bases from J, with 3 bases in between. CDR3 nucleotides: TGTGCCAGTAGTAGCTACACTGAAGCTTTCTTT. It yields the protein CASSSYTEAFF.

This rearrangement joins TRBV7-2 to TRBJ2-7; 7 positions agree with TRBD1. The CDR3 sequence is 15 residues long. V gave up 5 bases and J gave up 0 bases; unmatched junction bases: 7. The germline V gene encodes CDR1 SGHTA and CDR2 FQGNSA. The CDR3 nucleotides read TGTGCCAGCAGCACAGGGGTAGCTGTCTCCTACGAGCAGTACTTC. Translation: CASSTGVAVSYEQYF.

V gene TRBV7-9 combines with J gene TRBJ2-3; unclear D gene. The V gene's germline CDR1 is SEHNR and CDR2 FQNEAQ (reference sequence). The CDR3 is 17 amino acids. Trimming cost V 1 base and J 2 bases, with 16 bases left between them. The CDR3 region has the DNA TGTGCCAGCAGCTTAGTCCGATTACGGATATTCACAGATACGCAGTATTTT. Encoded protein: CASSLVRLRIFTDTQYF.

This clone came up a few times. Here the CDR3 DNA reads TGTGCCAGCAGCCAGACTAGCGGGGTAAACTACGAGCAGTACTTC. It specifies CASSQTSGVNYEQYF. This sequence joins TRBV7-2 and TRBJ2-7, with TRBD2 matching over 11 bases. The CDR3 contains 15 residues. The germline V gene encodes CDR1 SGHTA and CDR2 FQGNSA. The V gene end was trimmed by 5 bases and the J gene end by 3 bases; junction bases not matched to a gene: 6.

The chain recombines TRBV6-2 or TRBV6-3 with TRBJ2-3, with 10 bases matching TRBD2. Trimming cost V 4 bases and J 3 bases; bases outside gene matches: 10. This CDR3 is built from 17 residues. The V gene's germline CDR1 is MNHEY and CDR2 SVGEGT. The DNA of the CDR3 is TGTGCCAGCAGTTGGACCGGGGGGACTAGCGTTACAGATACGCAGTATTTT. Protein product: CASSWTGGTSVTDTQYF.

The chain uses TRBV3-1 (or the pseudogene TRBV3-2) and TRBJ2-7; 10 bases map to TRBD2. The CDR3 spans 14 residues. Trimming at V came to 0 bases and at J to 5 bases, leaving 1 base not matched to a gene. The germline gives CDR1 LGHDT, CDR2 YNNKEL (reference sequence). The CDR3 nucleotides are TGTGCCAGCAGCCAAGAAGCGGGAGGGAACGAGCAGTACTTC. Amino acid sequence: CASSQEAGGNEQYF.

This clone was detected only once. The V call is TRBV28, the J call TRBJ1-4; no clear D gene. CDR1 and CDR2 (germline): MDHEN, SYDVKM. CDR3 length: 14 residues. The germline V and J ends were trimmed by 6 bases and 8 bases, with 16 bases remaining between them. The CDR3 loop is CASSSPEGTEKLFF. The CDR3 region has the DNA TGTGCCAGCAGCTCCCCTGAGGGTACGGAAAAACTGTTTTTT.

The chain has TRBV5-1 and TRBJ1-4; 10 nucleotides match TRBD1. Germline CDR1 and CDR2: SGHRS and YFSETQ. The junction had 3 bases not matched to a gene; V was cut back by 6 bases and J by 7 bases. The CDR3 contains 13 residues. CDR3 sequence: CASKGTGVEKLFF. The CDR3 DNA reads TGCGCCAGCAAAGGGACAGGGGTTGAAAAACTGTTTTTT.

This clone was detected a few times. For the CDR3, the DNA is TGTGCCAGCAGTTTATCTGACTATGGCTACACCTTC. Its protein product is CASSLSDYGYTF. V is TRBV28 and J is TRBJ1-2; D unresolved. The germline gives CDR1 MDHEN, CDR2 SYDVKM. The CDR3 runs 12 residues. V lost 1 base and J 3 bases, leaving 3 bases between the germline ends.

The chain couples TRBV6-5 to TRBJ1-2; TRBD1 might be the D (5 bases). Germline loops: CDR1 MNHEY, CDR2 SVGAGI. V was shortened by 8 bases and J by 4 bases, with 17 bases between the two germline ends. The CDR3 has 14 residues. The CDR3 loop is CASLGRGEPYGYTF. The CDR3 DNA is TGTGCCAGCCTCGGGCGGGGGGAACCCTATGGCTACACCTTC.

The J gene is TRBJ2-2, the V gene TRBV24-1; tentatively, D is TRBD2 (7 bases). Trimming pared 10 bases from V and 7 bases from J, leaving 18 bases between. This CDR3 has 14 residues. The germline V gene encodes CDR1 KGHDR and CDR2 SFDVKD. The CDR3 here is CATEGGAQSGELFF. CDR3 bases: TGTGCCACTGAGGGGGGGGCGCAGAGCGGGGAGCTGTTTTTT.

The chain uses TRBV4-3 and TRBJ1-2; D is unclear. Trimming cost V 0 bases and J 2 bases, with 1 base left between them. Germline V CDR1 and CDR2: LGHNA, YSLEER. CDR3 length: 12 amino acids. The CDR3 is CASSQENYGYTF. In DNA form, the CDR3 reads TGCGCCAGCAGCCAAGAGAACTATGGCTACACCTTC.

This chain joins TRBV2 and TRBJ1-3, with D unclear. Between the trimmed V and J ends, which lost 6 bases and 5 bases, there was a span of 11 bases. CDR3 length equals 13 residues. Per germline, CDR1 SNHLY and CDR2 FYNNEI. In DNA, the CDR3 is TGTGCCAGCAGCCGTGACGCCAGAAACACCATATATTTT. This translates into CASSRDARNTIYF. Drawing the rest from reference TRBV2 and TRBJ1-3, the complete variable domain is EPEVTQTPSHQVTQMGQEVILRCVPISNHLYFYWYRQILGQKVEFLVSFYNNEISEKSEIFDDQFSVERPDGSNFTLKIRSTKLEDSAMYFCASSRDARNTIYFGEGSWLTVV.

The chain is built from TRBV4-1 and TRBJ2-5, with TRBD2 matching over 11 bases. From germline, CDR1 is MGHRA and CDR2 YSYEKL. Losses at the gene ends were 0 bases for V and 9 bases for J; bases not matched to a gene: 6. CDR3 length: 15 residues. The DNA of the CDR3 is TGCGCCAGCAGCCAAGATAGACTAGCGGGGACGGCCCAGTACTTC. Amino acids: CASSQDRLAGTAQYF.

The chain employs TRBV4-2 and TRBJ2-1; D perhaps matches TRBD1 (6 bases). V was trimmed by 6 bases and J by 6 bases, leaving 12 bases between them. This CDR3 contains 13 residues. CDR1 is LGHNA, CDR2 YNFKEQ, per germline. CDR3 loop: CASSQGPGNEQFF. Written as DNA, the CDR3 is TGTGCCAGCAGTCAGGGGCCCGGCAATGAGCAGTTCTTC.

The chain joins TRBV3-1 (or the pseudogene TRBV3-2) to TRBJ1-6; D gene ambiguous. Germline lookup yields CDR1 LGHDT and CDR2 YNNKEL (reference sequence). The V end lost 4 bases, the J end lost 0 bases, and 13 bases lay between the germline ends. The CDR3 has 17 amino acids. CDR3 sequence: CASSLRPESSYNSPLHF. CDR3 sequence (DNA): TGTGCCAGCAGCCTCCGACCGGAGAGCTCCTATAATTCACCCCTCCACTTT.

The genes are TRBV19 and TRBJ2-5; weak D call: TRBD1 (6 bases). The V gene lost 1 base and the J gene lost 3 bases, with 6 bases spanning the gap. This CDR3 contains 13 residues. CDR1 and CDR2 (germline): LNHDA, SQIVND (reference sequence). The CDR3 DNA is TGTGCCAGTAGTATAGGACAGGAAGAGACCCAGTACTTC. As protein: CASSIGQEETQYF.

The chain is built from TRBV5-1 and TRBJ1-1, with 7 bases fitting TRBD1. This CDR3 spans 16 amino acids. Germline V lookup: CDR1 SGHRS, CDR2 YFSETQ. V lost 4 bases and J lost 4; bases outside the gene matches: 13. CDR3 sequence: CASSRGTGQRLTEAFF. The CDR3 region has the DNA TGCGCCAGCAGCCGAGGGACGGGACAGCGGCTCACTGAAGCTTTCTTT.

This chain links TRBV30 with TRBJ2-3; D not resolved. Germline CDR1 and CDR2: GTSNPN and SVGIG (reference sequence). Trimming shortened V by 0 bases and J by 0 bases, and 7 bases separated the two germline ends. This CDR3 is 14 amino acids long. The CDR3 region has the DNA TGTGCCTGGAGTGTTCGCGGCAGCACAGATACGCAGTATTTT. This sequence encodes CAWSVRGSTDTQYF.

The chain employs TRBV24-1 and TRBJ2-1, with D possibly matching TRBD1 (5 bases). The CDR3 runs to 14 residues. V shed 0 bases and J shed 6 bases, with 8 bases lying between them. CDR1 KGHDR and CDR2 SFDVKD come from the germline V gene. The CDR3 reads CATSDLQGPNEQFF. In nucleotides, the CDR3 is TGTGCCACCAGTGATTTGCAGGGTCCCAATGAGCAGTTCTTC.

The gene calls are TRBV29-1 and TRBJ1-1; tentative D call: TRBD1 (6 bases). Looked up from germline, CDR1 is SQVTM and CDR2 is ANQGSEA. The CDR3 sequence is 12 residues long. V was clipped by 7 bases and J by 3 bases, with 12 bases between them. The CDR3 protein is CSGGQTYTEAFF. As DNA, the CDR3 is TGCAGCGGAGGACAGACCTACACTGAAGCTTTCTTT.

This clone was recorded only once. The V gene is TRBV28, the J gene TRBJ1-5; unclear D gene. The length of the CDR3 is 15 residues. V lost 3 bases to trimming and J lost 0 bases, with 9 bases between them. Germline loops: CDR1 MDHEN, CDR2 SYDVKM. CDR3 nucleotides: TGTGCCAGCAGTTTGCGGGAGTATAGCAATCAGCCCCAGCATTTT. It encodes CASSLREYSNQPQHF.

A single count supports this clone. This chain links TRBV15 with TRBJ1-1, with a tentative D call TRBD1 (6 bases). The V gene's germline CDR1 is LNHNV and CDR2 YYDKDF (reference sequence). V was clipped by 4 bases and J by 4 bases, with 7 bases between them. The CDR3 is 12 residues long. DNA of the CDR3: TGTGCCACCAGCAACAGGGTCACTGAAGCTTTCTTT. It translates to CATSNRVTEAFF.

The chain joins TRBV4-1 to TRBJ2-7; TRBD2 is a possible D gene (5 bases). The CDR3 covers 17 residues. Trimming pared 3 bases from V and 3 bases from J, leaving 21 bases between. Looked up from germline, CDR1 is MGHRA and CDR2 is YSYEKL. The DNA for the CDR3 is TGCGCCAGCAGCCAGAGTCCCAAACCGGGAAGAAGCTACGAGCAGTACTTC. It encodes CASSQSPKPGRSYEQYF.

This clone was observed a single time. The V and J genes are TRBV15 and TRBJ2-3; no clear D. Per germline, CDR1 LNHNV and CDR2 YYDKDF (reference sequence). The germline V and J ends were trimmed by 3 bases and 6 bases, with 4 bases remaining between them. This CDR3 spans 11 amino acids. In DNA form, the CDR3 reads TGTGCCACCAGCAGTATGGATACGCAGTATTTT. Its protein is CATSSMDTQYF.